A selection of T cell receptor beta chains follows, all from one sample in a study of blood T cell repertoires in COVID-19. TCRdb's table, derived via immunoSEQ multiplex PCR, lists solely in-frame clones and lacks some. Seen here are 100,000 to 150,000 clones, roughly 84% observed once, and the top ten hold more than 1.4%. The sequencing sample was made of peripheral blood. Receptors were obtained from a man aged 60 to 75 with acute or convalescent COVID-19. CDR3s include the opening cysteine and the closing phenylalanine or tryptophan. A D gene is named only where the DNA matches it firmly. A row's size may be missing; if present it is once, few, many or a size class.

J gene | V gene | clone size | CDR3 length | D gene | CDR3 DNA | CDR3 protein
TRBJ1-3 | TRBV7-2 | once | 14 | NA | TGTGCCACCGCCCGGGGGGGGATTGGAAACACCATATATTTT | CATARGGIGNTIYF
TRBJ1-2 | TRBV19 | NA | 13 | NA | TGTGCCAGTAGTAAAGTCGAAATGGGCGGCTACACCTTC | CASSKVEMGGYTF
TRBJ1-1 | TRBV29-1 | NA | 13 | NA | TGCAGCGTTGGCAGGGCAGAGGACACTGAAGCTTTCTTT | CSVGRAEDTEAFF
TRBJ1-6 | TRBV5-1 | NA | 12 | NA | TGCGCCAGCAGCCAGGATAATTCACCCCTCCACTTT | CASSQDNSPLHF
TRBJ1-1 | TRBV5-7 | NA | 17 | NA | TGTGCCAGCAGCTCCCTCAGGACAGCGGGGATGAACACTGAAGCTTTCTTT | CASSSLRTAGMNTEAFF
TRBJ2-3 | TRBV5-1 | NA | 15 | NA | TGCGCCAGCAGCTTGTCCACGGCGGGAACAGATACGCAGTATTTT | CASSLSTAGTDTQYF
TRBJ2-1 | TRBV3-1/TRBV3-2 | once | 16 | TRBD2 | TGTGCCAGCAGTTCAGTTCTAGCGGGGGGGCTGAATGAGCAGTTCTTC | CASSSVLAGGLNEQFF
TRBJ2-5 | TRBV6-5 | NA | 16 | TRBD2 | TGTGCCAGCAGTTCCCTAGCGGGGGGGGGCGGAGAGACCCAGTACTTC | CASSSLAGGGGETQYF
TRBJ2-1 | TRBV19 | few | 15 | NA | TGTGCCAGTAGTATGAGTAGGGGATCCTACAATGAGCAGTTCTTC | CASSMSRGSYNEQFF
TRBJ2-2 | TRBV5-1 | NA | 16 | TRBD2 | TGCGCCAGCAGCTTGGTAGCTAGCGGGGGCACCGGGGAGCTGTTTTTT | CASSLVASGGTGELFF